Listed below are T cell receptor beta chains from one sample, sequenced in a study of T cells in Graves' hyperthyroidism and ophthalmopathy. TCRdb reprocessed the multiplex PCR reads via MiXCR and lists one record per CDR3 protein. The sample holds roughly 640,000 distinct CDR3 sequences, 15% to 20% seen once. Input material: blood. These receptors were collected from a woman aged 40 to 49 with Graves' ophthalmopathy. Both conserved end residues are part of each CDR3. D genes are given only for firm matches.

j_gene	v_gene	d_gene	CDR3aa
TRBJ2-3	TRBV2	TRBD2	CASRGTSPTDTQYF
TRBJ1-2	TRBV19	NA	CASSTLDGGVSGYTF
TRBJ1-1	TRBV28	NA	CASSRILGGAEAFF
TRBJ2-3	TRBV5-1	TRBD1	CASSSGTGVGDTQYF
TRBJ2-6	TRBV27	NA	CASTLLGGGANVLTF
TRBJ2-2	TRBV12-3/TRBV12-4	TRBD2	CASSSPLAGGPNGELFF
TRBJ2-5	TRBV30	NA	CASMTGQETQYF
TRBJ1-1	TRBV18	TRBD1	CASSPYSGQHTEAFF
TRBJ2-7	TRBV27	NA	CASSPGSDSYEQYF
TRBJ2-7	TRBV6-1	NA	CASKIFPAGEQYF
TRBJ1-2	TRBV6-5	NA	CASSYLKANYGYTF
TRBJ2-5	TRBV5-1	NA	CAGGGTDQLQETQYF
TRBJ2-2	TRBV10-3	TRBD2	CAIRGRADTGELFF
TRBJ2-7	TRBV28	TRBD1	CASSLGTEPYEQYF